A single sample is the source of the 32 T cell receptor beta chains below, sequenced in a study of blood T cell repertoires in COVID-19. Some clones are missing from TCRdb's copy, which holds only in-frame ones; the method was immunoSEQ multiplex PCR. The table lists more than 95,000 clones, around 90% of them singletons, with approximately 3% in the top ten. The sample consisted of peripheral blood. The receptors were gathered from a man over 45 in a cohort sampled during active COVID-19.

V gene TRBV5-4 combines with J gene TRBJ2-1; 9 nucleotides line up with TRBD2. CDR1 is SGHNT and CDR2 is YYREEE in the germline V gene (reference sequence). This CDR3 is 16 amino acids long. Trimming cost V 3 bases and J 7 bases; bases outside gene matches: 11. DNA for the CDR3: TGTGCCAGCAGCTCGAGCGCGGGGGGGCCCGCAAATGAGCAGTTCTTC. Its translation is CASSSSAGGPANEQFF.

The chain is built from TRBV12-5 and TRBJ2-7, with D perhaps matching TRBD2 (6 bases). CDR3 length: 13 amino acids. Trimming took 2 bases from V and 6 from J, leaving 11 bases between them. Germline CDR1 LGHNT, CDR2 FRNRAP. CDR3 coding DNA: TGTGCTAGTGGTTTGTCTTCTAGCGTCGAGCAGTACTTC. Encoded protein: CASGLSSSVEQYF.

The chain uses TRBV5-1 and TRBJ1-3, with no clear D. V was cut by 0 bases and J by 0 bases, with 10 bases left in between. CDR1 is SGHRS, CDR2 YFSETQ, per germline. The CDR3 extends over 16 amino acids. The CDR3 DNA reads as TGCGCCAGCAGCTTGGGATGGGCAGACTCTGGAAACACCATATATTTT. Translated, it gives CASSLGWADSGNTIYF.

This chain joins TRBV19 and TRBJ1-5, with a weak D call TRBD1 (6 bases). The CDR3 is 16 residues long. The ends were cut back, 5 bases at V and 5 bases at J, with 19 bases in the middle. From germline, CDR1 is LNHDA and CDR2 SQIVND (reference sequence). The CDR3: CASSPVGATTYQPQHF. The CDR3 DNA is TGTGCCAGTAGTCCGGTGGGGGCGACGACATATCAGCCCCAGCATTTT.

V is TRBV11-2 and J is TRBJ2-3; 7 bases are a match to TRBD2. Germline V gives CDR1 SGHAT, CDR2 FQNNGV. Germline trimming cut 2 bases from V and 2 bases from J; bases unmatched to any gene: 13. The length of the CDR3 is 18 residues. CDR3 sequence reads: CASSLLGRASGSTDTQYF. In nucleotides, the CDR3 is TGTGCCAGCAGCTTACTAGGGAGGGCTAGCGGTTCCACAGATACGCAGTATTTT.

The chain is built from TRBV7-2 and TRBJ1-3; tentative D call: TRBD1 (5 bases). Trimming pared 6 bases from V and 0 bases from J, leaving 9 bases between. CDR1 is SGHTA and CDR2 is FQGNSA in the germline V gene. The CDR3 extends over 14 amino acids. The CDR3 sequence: CASSHTGSGNTIYF. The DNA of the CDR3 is TGTGCCAGCAGTCATACAGGCTCTGGAAACACCATATATTTT.

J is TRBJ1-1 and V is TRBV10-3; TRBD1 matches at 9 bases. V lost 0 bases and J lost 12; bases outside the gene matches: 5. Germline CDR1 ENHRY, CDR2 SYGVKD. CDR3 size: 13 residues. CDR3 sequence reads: CAISESDRGRPFF. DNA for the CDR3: TGTGCCATCAGTGAGTCGGACAGGGGAAGGCCTTTCTTT.

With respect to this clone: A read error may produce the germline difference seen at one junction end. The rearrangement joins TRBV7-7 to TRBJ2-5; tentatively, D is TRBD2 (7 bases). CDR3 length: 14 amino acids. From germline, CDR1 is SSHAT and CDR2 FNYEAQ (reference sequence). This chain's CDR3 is CASSLGGVQETQYF. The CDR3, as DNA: TGTGCTAGCAGCTTAGGGGGGGTACAAGAGACCCAGTACTTC.

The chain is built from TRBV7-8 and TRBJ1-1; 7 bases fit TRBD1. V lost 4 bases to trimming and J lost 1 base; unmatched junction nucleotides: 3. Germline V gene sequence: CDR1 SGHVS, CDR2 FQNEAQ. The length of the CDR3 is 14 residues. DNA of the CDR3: TGTGCCAGCAGCTACAGACAGGGGAACACTGAAGCTTTCTTT. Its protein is CASSYRQGNTEAFF.

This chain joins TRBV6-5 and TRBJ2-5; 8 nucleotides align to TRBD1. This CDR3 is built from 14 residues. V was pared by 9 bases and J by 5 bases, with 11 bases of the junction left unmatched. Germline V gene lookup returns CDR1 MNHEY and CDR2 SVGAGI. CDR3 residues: CASKQGARFETQYF. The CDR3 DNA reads TGTGCCAGTAAGCAGGGGGCGCGATTCGAGACCCAGTACTTC.

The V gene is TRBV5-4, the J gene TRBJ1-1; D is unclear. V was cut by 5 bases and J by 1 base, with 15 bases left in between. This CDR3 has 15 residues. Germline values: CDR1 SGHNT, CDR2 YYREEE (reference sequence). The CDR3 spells CASRSSAGSNTEAFF. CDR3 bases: TGTGCCAGCAGATCCTCCGCGGGTTCGAACACTGAAGCTTTCTTT.

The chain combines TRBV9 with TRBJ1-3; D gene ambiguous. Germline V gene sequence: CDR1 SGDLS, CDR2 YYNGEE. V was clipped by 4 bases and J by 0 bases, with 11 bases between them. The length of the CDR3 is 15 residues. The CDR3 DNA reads TGTGCCAGCAGCTTCGGGATAAACTCTGGAAACACCATATATTTT. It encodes CASSFGINSGNTIYF.

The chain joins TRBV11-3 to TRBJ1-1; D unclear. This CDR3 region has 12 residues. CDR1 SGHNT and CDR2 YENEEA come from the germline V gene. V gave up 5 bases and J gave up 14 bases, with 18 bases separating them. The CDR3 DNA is TGTGCCAGCAGCCCCCCCGGGAGGGCCGAGTTCTTT. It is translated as CASSPPGRAEFF.

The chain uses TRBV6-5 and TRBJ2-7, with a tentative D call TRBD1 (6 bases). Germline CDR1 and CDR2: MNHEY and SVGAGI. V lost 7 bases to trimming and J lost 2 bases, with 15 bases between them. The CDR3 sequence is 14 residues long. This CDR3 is CASTPRAGAYEQYF. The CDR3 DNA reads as TGTGCCAGCACTCCTCGGGCAGGGGCCTACGAGCAGTACTTC.

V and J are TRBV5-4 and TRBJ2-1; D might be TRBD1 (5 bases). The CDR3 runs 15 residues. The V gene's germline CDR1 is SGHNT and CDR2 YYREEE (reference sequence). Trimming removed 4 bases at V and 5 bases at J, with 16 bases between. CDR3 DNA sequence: TGTGCCAGCAGCCCTGGGGCTAACTTCGACAATGAGCAGTTCTTC. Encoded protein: CASSPGANFDNEQFF.

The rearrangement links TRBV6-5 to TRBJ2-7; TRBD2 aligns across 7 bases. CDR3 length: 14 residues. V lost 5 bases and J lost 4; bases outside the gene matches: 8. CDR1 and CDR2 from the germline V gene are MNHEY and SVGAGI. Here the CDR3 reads CASSQTYGGYEQYF. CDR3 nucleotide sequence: TGTGCCAGCAGTCAAACCTACGGGGGGTACGAGCAGTACTTC.

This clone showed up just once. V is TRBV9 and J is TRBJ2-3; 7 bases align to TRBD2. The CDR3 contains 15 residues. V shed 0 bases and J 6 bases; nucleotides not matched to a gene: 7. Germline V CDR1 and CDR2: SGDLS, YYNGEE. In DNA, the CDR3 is TGTGCCAGCAGCGTAGATGGGGGGGACTTCGATACGCAGTATTTT. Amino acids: CASSVDGGDFDTQYF.

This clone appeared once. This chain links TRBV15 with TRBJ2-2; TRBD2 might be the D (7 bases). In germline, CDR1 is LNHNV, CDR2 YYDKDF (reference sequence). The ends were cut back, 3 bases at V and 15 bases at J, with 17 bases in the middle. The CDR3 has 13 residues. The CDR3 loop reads CATSRGGASRVFF. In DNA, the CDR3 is TGTGCCACCAGCAGGGGGGGGGCTAGTAGGGTGTTTTTT. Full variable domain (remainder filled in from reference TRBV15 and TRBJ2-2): DAMVIQNPRYQVTQFGKPVTLSCSQTLNHNVMYWYQQKSSQAPKLLFHYYDKDFNNEADTPDNFQSRRPNTSFCFLDIRSPGLGDTAMYLCATSRGGASRVFFGEGSRLTVL.

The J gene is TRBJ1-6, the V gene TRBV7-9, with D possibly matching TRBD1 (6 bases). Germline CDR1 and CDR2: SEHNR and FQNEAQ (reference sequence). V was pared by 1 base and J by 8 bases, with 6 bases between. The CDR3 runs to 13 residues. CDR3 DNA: TGTGCCAGCAGCTTAGACAGGGATTCACCCCTCCACTTT. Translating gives CASSLDRDSPLHF.

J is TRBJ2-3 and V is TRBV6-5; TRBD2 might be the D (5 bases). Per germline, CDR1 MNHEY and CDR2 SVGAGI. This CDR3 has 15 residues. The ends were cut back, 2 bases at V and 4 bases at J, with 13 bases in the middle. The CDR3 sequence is CASSYARERPDTQYF. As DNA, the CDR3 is TGTGCCAGCAGTTACGCGAGGGAGCGGCCAGATACGCAGTATTTT.

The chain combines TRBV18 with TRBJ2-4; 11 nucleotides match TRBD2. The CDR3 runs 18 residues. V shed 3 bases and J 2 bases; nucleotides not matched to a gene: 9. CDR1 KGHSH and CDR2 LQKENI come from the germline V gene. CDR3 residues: CASSPVSGGAGSKNIQYF. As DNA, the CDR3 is TGTGCCAGCTCACCGGTTAGCGGGGGGGCCGGGTCCAAAAACATTCAGTACTTC.

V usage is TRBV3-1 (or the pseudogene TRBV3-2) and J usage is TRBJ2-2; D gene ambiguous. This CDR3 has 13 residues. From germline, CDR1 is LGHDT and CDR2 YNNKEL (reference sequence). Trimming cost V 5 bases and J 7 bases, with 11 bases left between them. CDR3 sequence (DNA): TGTGCCAGCAGCTACTCCACAGTCGGGGAGCTGTTTTTT. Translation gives CASSYSTVGELFF.

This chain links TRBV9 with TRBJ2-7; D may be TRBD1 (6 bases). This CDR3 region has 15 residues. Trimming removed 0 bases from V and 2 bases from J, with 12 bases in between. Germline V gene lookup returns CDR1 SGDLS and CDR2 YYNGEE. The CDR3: CASSVDPGATYEQYF. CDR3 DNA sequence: TGTGCCAGCAGCGTAGATCCAGGGGCGACCTACGAGCAGTACTTC. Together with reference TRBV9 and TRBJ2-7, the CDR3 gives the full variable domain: DSGVTQTPKHLITATGQRVTLRCSPRSGDLSVYWYQQSLDQGLQFLIQYYNGEERAKGNILERFSAQQFPDLHSELNLSSLELGDSALYFCASSVDPGATYEQYFGPGTRLTVT.

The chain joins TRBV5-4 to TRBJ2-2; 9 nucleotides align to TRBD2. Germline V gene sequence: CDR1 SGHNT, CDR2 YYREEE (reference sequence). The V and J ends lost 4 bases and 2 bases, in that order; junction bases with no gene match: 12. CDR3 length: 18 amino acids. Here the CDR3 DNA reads TGTGCCAGCAGCGTGCGGGCGGGGGGGCCGGTCAACACCGGGGAGCTGTTTTTT. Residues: CASSVRAGGPVNTGELFF.

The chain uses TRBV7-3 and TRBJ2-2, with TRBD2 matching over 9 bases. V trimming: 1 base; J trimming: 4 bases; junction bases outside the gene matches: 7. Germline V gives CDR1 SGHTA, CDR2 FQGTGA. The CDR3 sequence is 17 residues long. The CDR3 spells CASSLMASGVGTGELFF. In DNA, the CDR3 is TGTGCCAGCAGCTTAATGGCTAGCGGGGTTGGCACCGGGGAGCTGTTTTTT.

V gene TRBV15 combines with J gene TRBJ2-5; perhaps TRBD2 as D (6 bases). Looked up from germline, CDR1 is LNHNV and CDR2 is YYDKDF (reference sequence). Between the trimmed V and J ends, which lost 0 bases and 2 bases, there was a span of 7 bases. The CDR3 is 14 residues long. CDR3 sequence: CATSRERGQETQYF. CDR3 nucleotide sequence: TGTGCCACCAGCAGAGAGCGGGGACAAGAGACCCAGTACTTC. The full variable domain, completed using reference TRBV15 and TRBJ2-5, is DAMVIQNPRYQVTQFGKPVTLSCSQTLNHNVMYWYQQKSSQAPKLLFHYYDKDFNNEADTPDNFQSRRPNTSFCFLDIRSPGLGDTAMYLCATSRERGQETQYFGPGTRLLVL.

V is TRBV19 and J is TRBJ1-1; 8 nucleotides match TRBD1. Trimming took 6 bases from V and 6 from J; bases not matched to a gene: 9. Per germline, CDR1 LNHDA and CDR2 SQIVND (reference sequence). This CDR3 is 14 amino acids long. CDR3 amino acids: CASSPGQGFSEAFF. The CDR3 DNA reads TGTGCCAGTAGCCCCGGACAGGGTTTTTCTGAAGCTTTCTTT.

The CDR3 loop is CASSPRQGVTNEKLFF. CDR3 DNA: TGTGCCAGCAGTCCCCGCCAGGGGGTTACTAATGAAAAACTGTTTTTT. This chain uses TRBV6-6 with TRBJ1-4, with TRBD1 identical over 7 bases. This CDR3 is built from 16 residues. V lost 5 bases and J lost 2; bases outside the gene matches: 8. The germline V gene encodes CDR1 MNHNY and CDR2 SVGAGI (reference sequence).

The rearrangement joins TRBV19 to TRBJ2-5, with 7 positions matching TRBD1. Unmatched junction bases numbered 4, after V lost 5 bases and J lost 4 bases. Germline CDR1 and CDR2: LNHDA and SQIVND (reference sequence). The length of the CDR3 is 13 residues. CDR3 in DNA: TGTGCCAGTAGTGGCCGGGACAGAGAGACCCAGTACTTC. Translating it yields CASSGRDRETQYF.

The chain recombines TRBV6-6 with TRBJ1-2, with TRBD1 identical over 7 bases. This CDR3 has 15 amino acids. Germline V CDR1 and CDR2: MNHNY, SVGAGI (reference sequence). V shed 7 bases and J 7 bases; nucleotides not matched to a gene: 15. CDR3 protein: CASTDTGAKVSGYTF. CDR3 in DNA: TGTGCCAGCACTGACACAGGGGCCAAAGTCTCTGGCTACACCTTC.

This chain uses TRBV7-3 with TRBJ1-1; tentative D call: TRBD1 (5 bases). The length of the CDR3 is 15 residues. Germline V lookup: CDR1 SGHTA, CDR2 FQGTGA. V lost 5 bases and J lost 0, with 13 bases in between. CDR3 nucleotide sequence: TGTGCCAGCAGCGAAACCAGGGTCCTGAACACTGAAGCTTTCTTT. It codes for CASSETRVLNTEAFF. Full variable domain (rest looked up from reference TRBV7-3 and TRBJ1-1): GAGVSQTPSNKVTEKGKYVELRCDPISGHTALYWYRQSLGQGPEFLIYFQGTGAADDSGLPNDRFFAVRPEGSVSTLKIQRTERGDSAVYLCASSETRVLNTEAFFGQGTRLTVV.

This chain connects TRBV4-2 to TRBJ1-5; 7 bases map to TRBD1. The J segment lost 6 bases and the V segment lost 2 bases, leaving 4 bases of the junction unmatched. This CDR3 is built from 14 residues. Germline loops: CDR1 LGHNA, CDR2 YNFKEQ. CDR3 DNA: TGTGCCAGCAGCCAAACAGGGGAACTTCAGCCCCAGCATTTT. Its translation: CASSQTGELQPQHF.